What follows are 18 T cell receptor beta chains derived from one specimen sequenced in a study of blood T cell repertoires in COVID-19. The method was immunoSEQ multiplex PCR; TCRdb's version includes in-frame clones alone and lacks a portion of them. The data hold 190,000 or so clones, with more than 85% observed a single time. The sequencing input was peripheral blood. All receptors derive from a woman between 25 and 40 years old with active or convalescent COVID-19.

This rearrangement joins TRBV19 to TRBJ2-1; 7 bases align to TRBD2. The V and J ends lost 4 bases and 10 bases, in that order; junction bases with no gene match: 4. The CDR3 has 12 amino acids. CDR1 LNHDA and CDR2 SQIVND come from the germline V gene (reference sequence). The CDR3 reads CASSTQLAEQFF. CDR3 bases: TGTGCCAGTAGTACCCAACTAGCGGAGCAGTTCTTC.

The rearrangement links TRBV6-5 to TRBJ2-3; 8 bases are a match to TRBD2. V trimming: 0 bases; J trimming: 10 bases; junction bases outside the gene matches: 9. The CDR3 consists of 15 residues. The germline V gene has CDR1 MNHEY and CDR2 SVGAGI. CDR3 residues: CASSYSSREGRAQYF. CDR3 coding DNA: TGTGCCAGCAGTTACTCGAGTCGGGAGGGCCGCGCGCAGTATTTT.

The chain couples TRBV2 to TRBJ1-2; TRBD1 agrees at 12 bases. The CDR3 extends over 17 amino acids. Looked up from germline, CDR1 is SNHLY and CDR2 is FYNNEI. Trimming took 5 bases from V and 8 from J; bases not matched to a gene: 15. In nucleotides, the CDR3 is TGTGCCAGCAGTTACTACAGGGGACAGGGGGCTTCGAGGGGCTACACCTTC. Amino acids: CASSYYRGQGASRGYTF.

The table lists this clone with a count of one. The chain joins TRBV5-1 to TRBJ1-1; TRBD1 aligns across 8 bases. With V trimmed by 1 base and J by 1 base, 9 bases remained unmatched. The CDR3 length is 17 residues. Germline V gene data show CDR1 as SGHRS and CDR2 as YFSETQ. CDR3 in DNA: TGCGCCAGCAGCTTGAACTATCCAGGGGGCGCGAACACTGAAGCTTTCTTT. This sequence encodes CASSLNYPGGANTEAFF.

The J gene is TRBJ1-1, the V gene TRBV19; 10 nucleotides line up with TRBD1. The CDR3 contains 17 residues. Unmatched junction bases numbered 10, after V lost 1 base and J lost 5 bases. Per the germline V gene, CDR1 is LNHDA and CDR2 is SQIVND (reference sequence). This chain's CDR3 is CASSIVVSWGQGTEAFF. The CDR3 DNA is TGTGCCAGTAGTATAGTCGTCTCGTGGGGACAGGGGACTGAAGCTTTCTTT.

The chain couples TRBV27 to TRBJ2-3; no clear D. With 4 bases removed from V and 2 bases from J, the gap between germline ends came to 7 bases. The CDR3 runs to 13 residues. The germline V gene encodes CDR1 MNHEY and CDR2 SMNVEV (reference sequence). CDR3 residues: CASSYSYTDTQYF. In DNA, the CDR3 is TGTGCCAGCAGTTACTCTTACACAGATACGCAGTATTTT.

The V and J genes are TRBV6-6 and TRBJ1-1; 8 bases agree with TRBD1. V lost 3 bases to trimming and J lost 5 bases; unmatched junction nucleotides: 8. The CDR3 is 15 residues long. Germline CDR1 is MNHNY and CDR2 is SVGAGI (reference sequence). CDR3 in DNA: TGTGCCAGCAGTTATCAACTGACAGGGGAAACTGAAGCTTTCTTT. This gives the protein CASSYQLTGETEAFF.

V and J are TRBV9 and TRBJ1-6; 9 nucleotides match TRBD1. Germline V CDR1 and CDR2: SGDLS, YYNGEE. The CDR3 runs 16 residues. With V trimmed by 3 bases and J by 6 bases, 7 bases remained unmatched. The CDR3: CASSASGQGLNSPLHF. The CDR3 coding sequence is TGTGCCAGCAGCGCTTCGGGACAGGGCCTTAATTCACCCCTCCACTTT.

The CDR3 protein is CSVESGGNQPQHF. The CDR3 DNA reads as TGCAGCGTTGAGTCGGGAGGCAATCAGCCCCAGCATTTT. The genes are TRBV29-1 and TRBJ1-5; D is ambiguous. Trimming pared 3 bases from V and 2 bases from J, leaving 8 bases between. CDR3 size: 13 residues. Germline assignment: CDR1 SQVTM and CDR2 ANQGSEA.

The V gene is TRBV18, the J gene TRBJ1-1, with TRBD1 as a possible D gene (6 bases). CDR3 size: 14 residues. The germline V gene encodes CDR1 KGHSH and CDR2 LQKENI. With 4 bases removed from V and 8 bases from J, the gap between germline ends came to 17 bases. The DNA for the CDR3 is TGTGCCAGCTCACGAGCCGGGACACCCCAAGAAGCTTTCTTT. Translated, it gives CASSRAGTPQEAFF. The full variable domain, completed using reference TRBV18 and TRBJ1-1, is NAGVMQNPRHLVRRRGQEARLRCSPMKGHSHVYWYRQLPEEGLKFMVYLQKENIIDESGMPKERFSAEFPKEGPSILRIQQVVRGDSAAYFCASSRAGTPQEAFFGQGTRLTVV.

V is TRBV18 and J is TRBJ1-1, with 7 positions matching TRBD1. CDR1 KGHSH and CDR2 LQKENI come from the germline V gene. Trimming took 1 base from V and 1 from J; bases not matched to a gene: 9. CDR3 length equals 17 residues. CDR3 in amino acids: CASSPLDRPASNTEAFF. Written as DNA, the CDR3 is TGTGCCAGCTCACCACTGGACAGGCCAGCCTCGAACACTGAAGCTTTCTTT.

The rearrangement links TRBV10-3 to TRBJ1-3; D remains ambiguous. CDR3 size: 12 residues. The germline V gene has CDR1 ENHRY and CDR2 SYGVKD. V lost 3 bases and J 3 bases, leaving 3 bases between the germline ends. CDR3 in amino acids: CAISEYGNTIYF. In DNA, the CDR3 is TGTGCCATCAGTGAATATGGAAACACCATATATTTT.

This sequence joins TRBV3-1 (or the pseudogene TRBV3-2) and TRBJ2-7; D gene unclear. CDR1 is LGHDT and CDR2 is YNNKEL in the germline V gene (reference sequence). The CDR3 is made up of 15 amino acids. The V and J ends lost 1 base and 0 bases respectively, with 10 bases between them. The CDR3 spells CASSQGPVPSYEQYF. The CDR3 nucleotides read TGTGCCAGCAGCCAAGGTCCAGTCCCCTCCTACGAGCAGTACTTC.

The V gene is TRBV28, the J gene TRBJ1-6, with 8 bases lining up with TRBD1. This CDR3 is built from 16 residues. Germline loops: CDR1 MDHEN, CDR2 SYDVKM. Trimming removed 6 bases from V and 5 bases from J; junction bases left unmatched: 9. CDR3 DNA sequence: TGTGCCAGCAGCTACCGGGACAGGAGTGATAATTCACCCCTCCACTTT. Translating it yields CASSYRDRSDNSPLHF.

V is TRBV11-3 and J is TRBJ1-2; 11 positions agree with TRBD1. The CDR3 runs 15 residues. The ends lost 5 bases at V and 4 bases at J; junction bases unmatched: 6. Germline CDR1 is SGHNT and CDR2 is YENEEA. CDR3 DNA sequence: TGTGCCAGCAGCCGTTCGGACAGGGGGCTCTATGGCTACACCTTC. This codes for CASSRSDRGLYGYTF.

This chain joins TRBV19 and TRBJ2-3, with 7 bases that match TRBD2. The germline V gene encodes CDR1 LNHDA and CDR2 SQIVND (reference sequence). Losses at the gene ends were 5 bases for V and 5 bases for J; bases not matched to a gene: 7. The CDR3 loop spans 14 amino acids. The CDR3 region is CASSEAGAGDTQYF. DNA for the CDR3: TGTGCCAGTAGTGAGGCGGGAGCTGGAGATACGCAGTATTTT.

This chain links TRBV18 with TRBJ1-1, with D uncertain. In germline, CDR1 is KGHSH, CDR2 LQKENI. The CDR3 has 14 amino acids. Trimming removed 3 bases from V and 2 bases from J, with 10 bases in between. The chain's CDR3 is CASSPEERNTEAFF. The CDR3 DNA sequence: TGTGCCAGCTCACCGGAGGAGAGAAACACTGAAGCTTTCTTT.

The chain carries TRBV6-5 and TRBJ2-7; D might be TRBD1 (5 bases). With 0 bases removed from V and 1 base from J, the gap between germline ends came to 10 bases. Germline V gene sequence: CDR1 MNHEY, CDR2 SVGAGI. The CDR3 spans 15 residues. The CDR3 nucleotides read TGTGCCAGCAGTTACTCGACAGAACCATCCTACGAGCAGTACTTC. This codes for CASSYSTEPSYEQYF.